Listed here are 28 T cell receptor beta chains from one sample, sequenced in a study of post-analysis software for immune sequencing data. Study results and caveats: The five TRBV segments detected at higher frequency in patients than in controls included TRBV5-6, TRBV5-1 and TRBV20-1.

Unique molecular identifiers featured in each of the TCR beta cDNA libraries. One entry per CDR3 protein results from TCRdb running MiXCR on the PCR reads. The sample includes about 800,000 distinct CDR3 sequences, 25% to 30% of them seen just once. The antigens of these receptors remain unknown. Material: blood. The source of these receptors is a girl aged 5 to 17 with multiple sclerosis.

This clonotype was picked up a small number of times. The chain carries TRBV7-2 and TRBJ2-5, with D perhaps TRBD2 (6 bases). The V gene lost 3 bases and the J gene lost 10 bases, with 15 bases spanning the gap. The length of the CDR3 is 13 residues. CDR1 and CDR2 (germline): SGHTA, FQGNSA. The CDR3 DNA reads TGTGCCAGCAGCTTGGAGGGACCTAGGGGCCAGTACTTC. It specifies CASSLEGPRGQYF. Full variable domain (rest looked up from reference TRBV7-2 and TRBJ2-5): GAGVSQSPSNKVTEKGKDVELRCDPISGHTALYWYRQSLGQGLEFLIYFQGNSAPDKSGLPSDRFSAERTGGSVSTLTIQRTQQEDSAVYLCASSLEGPRGQYFGPGTRLLVL.

A few counts support this clonotype. The chain is built from TRBV28 and TRBJ2-7, with unresolved D. CDR3 length: 14 residues. The ends were cut back, 1 base at V and 3 bases at J, with 10 bases in the middle. Germline V gene data show CDR1 as MDHEN and CDR2 as SYDVKM. This chain's CDR3 is CASSLFLKVYEQYF. As DNA, the CDR3 is TGTGCCAGCAGTTTATTCCTCAAGGTCTACGAGCAGTACTTC. Based on the CDR3 plus reference TRBV28 and TRBJ2-7, the full variable domain is DVKVTQSSRYLVKRTGEKVFLECVQDMDHENMFWYRQDPGLGLRLIYFSYDVKMKEKGDIPEGYSVSREKKERFSLILESASTNQTSMYLCASSLFLKVYEQYFGPGTRLTVT.

This clonotype was counted only a few times. The J gene is TRBJ2-1, the V gene TRBV15; 10 bases map to TRBD2. J lost 10 bases, V lost 4 bases, and 4 bases had no gene match. CDR3 size: 13 residues. The germline gives CDR1 LNHNV, CDR2 YYDKDF (reference sequence). CDR3 coding DNA: TGTGCCACCAGCAAGCGGGGGGGCTCGGAGCAGTTCTTC. Its protein product is CATSKRGGSEQFF.

The genes are TRBV27 and TRBJ2-3, with TRBD2 identical over 13 bases. CDR3 length: 15 residues. Trimming at V came to 6 bases and at J to 6 bases, leaving 6 bases not matched to a gene. Germline lookup yields CDR1 MNHEY and CDR2 SMNVEV (reference sequence). The CDR3 protein is CASSVTSGRWDTQYF. In DNA form, the CDR3 reads TGTGCCAGCAGCGTGACTAGCGGGAGGTGGGATACGCAGTATTTT.

This clonotype turned up a few times. The rearrangement joins TRBV20-1 to TRBJ2-1, with TRBD2 as a possible D gene (8 bases). Trimming pared 6 bases from V and 8 bases from J, leaving 17 bases between. Germline assignment: CDR1 DFQATT and CDR2 SNEGSKA (reference sequence). The CDR3 is 13 amino acids. Here the CDR3 DNA reads TGCAGTGCCGATAGGGGGCGGGAGGATGAGCAGTTCTTC. Translating it yields CSADRGREDEQFF.

Details on this clonotype: A read error may account for a junction end that differs from germline. V usage is TRBV15 and J usage is TRBJ1-5; D call uncertain. Germline CDR1 and CDR2: LNHNV and YYDKDF (reference sequence). This CDR3 is built from 15 residues. The CDR3 loop reads CATSRERGSNQPRHF. The CDR3 region has the DNA TGTGCCACCAGCAGAGAGAGAGGGAGCAATCAGCCCCGGCATTTT.

The CDR3 DNA follows: TGTGCCAGCAGCCGTATAAATCAAGGTAGCAATCAGCCCCAGCATTTT. Its translation: CASSRINQGSNQPQHF. The gene calls are TRBV5-5 and TRBJ1-5; no firm D call. CDR3 length equals 16 residues. CDR1 is SGHKS, CDR2 YYEKEE, per germline (reference sequence). Trimming took off 4 bases at V and 0 bases at J, with 14 bases between the two ends.

The chain has TRBV29-1 and TRBJ2-5, with 8 bases identical to TRBD1. J lost 3 bases, V lost 7 bases, and 10 bases had no gene match. The CDR3 loop spans 14 amino acids. The germline CDR1 and CDR2 sequences are SQVTM and ANQGSEA. CDR3 sequence (DNA): TGCAGCGCCACTCTTACAGGGGGTGAAGAGACCCAGTACTTC. Encoded protein: CSATLTGGEETQYF.

This clonotype has a handful of counts. V gene TRBV12-3 or TRBV12-4 combines with J gene TRBJ1-2; no reliable D call. This CDR3 has 14 amino acids. The germline V and J ends were trimmed by 5 bases and 4 bases, with 14 bases remaining between them. The CDR3 DNA is TGTGCCAGCAGTATGAGGACCTTCTTCTATGGCTACACCTTC. Translated, it gives CASSMRTFFYGYTF.

This clonotype was seen more than once but under ten times. V usage is TRBV7-9 and J usage is TRBJ2-1; 7 bases are a match to TRBD2. Unmatched junction bases numbered 12, after V lost 2 bases and J lost 8 bases. Germline assignment: CDR1 SEHNR and CDR2 FQNEAQ (reference sequence). The CDR3 spans 16 residues. The CDR3 protein is CASSLRTRALLDEQFF. CDR3 in DNA: TGTGCCAGCAGCTTAAGGACTAGGGCACTATTGGATGAGCAGTTCTTC.

The chain combines TRBV29-1 with TRBJ1-1, with 12 bases aligning to TRBD1. V lost 5 bases to trimming and J lost 10 bases; unmatched junction nucleotides: 5. The CDR3 loop spans 12 amino acids. CDR1 is SQVTM and CDR2 is ANQGSEA in the germline V gene. In DNA form, the CDR3 reads TGCAGCGTTAGGGACAGGGGGCTTACAGCTTTCTTT. This encodes CSVRDRGLTAFF.

This clonotype has only a few counts. The V gene is TRBV20-1, the J gene TRBJ2-7; 13 bases agree with TRBD2. V was pared by 7 bases and J by 4 bases, with 7 bases of the junction left unmatched. The CDR3 runs to 14 residues. Looked up from germline, CDR1 is DFQATT and CDR2 is SNEGSKA (reference sequence). The CDR3 sequence is CSVVGTSGDYEQYF. CDR3 sequence (DNA): TGCAGTGTAGTTGGGACTAGCGGGGATTACGAGCAGTACTTC.

The V and J genes are TRBV4-1 and TRBJ2-5; perhaps TRBD1 as D (7 bases). The germline V gene has CDR1 MGHRA and CDR2 YSYEKL. The CDR3 is made up of 18 amino acids. Trimming left V 3 bases short and J 0 bases short, with 20 bases between. CDR3 sequence reads: CASSHGGTADRYQETQYF. DNA of the CDR3: TGCGCCAGCAGCCATGGGGGGACAGCAGACCGGTACCAAGAGACCCAGTACTTC.

The chain combines TRBV14 with TRBJ1-5; D is unresolved. The V gene's germline CDR1 is SGHDN and CDR2 FVKESK. Trimming left V 4 bases short and J 5 bases short, with 6 bases between. The CDR3 is made up of 12 amino acids. The CDR3 bases are TGTGCCAGCAGCCGAGAGGATCAGCCCCAGCATTTT. It is translated as CASSREDQPQHF.

Only a few counts were recorded for this clonotype. The genes are TRBV5-1 and TRBJ2-1; perhaps TRBD1 as D (6 bases). The V gene lost 7 bases and the J gene lost 1 base, with 9 bases spanning the gap. CDR3 length equals 13 residues. Per the germline V gene, CDR1 is SGHRS and CDR2 is YFSETQ. The CDR3 is CASQTGSYNEQFF. The CDR3 DNA is TGCGCCAGCCAAACAGGGTCCTACAATGAGCAGTTCTTC.

The CDR3 nucleotides read TGTGCCAGCAGGAGGACAGGGGGCGTCGAAAAACTGTTTTTT. It codes for CASRRTGGVEKLFF. The chain recombines TRBV27 with TRBJ1-4, with 11 bases aligning to TRBD1. V trimming: 6 bases; J trimming: 8 bases; junction bases outside the gene matches: 5. This CDR3 spans 14 amino acids. Germline V gene sequence: CDR1 MNHEY, CDR2 SMNVEV (reference sequence). The variable domain in full, completed from reference TRBV27 and TRBJ1-4, reads EAQVTQNPRYLITVTGKKLTVTCSQNMNHEYMSWYRQDPGLGLRQIYYSMNVEVTDKGDVPEGYKVSRKEKRNFPLILESPSPNQTSLYFCASRRTGGVEKLFFGSGTQLSVL.

The V call is TRBV6-5, the J call TRBJ2-7, with D perhaps matching TRBD1 (6 bases). Per the germline V gene, CDR1 is MNHEY and CDR2 is SVGAGI. This CDR3 is built from 14 residues. Trimming took off 5 bases at V and 6 bases at J, with 17 bases between the two ends. CDR3 in amino acids: CASSHGGQTGEQYF. In DNA, the CDR3 is TGTGCCAGCAGTCACGGCGGACAGACAGGCGAGCAGTACTTC.

This chain links TRBV20-1 with TRBJ2-2; 8 bases are a match to TRBD2. Germline V gives CDR1 DFQATT, CDR2 SNEGSKA (reference sequence). The CDR3 runs 15 residues. Unmatched junction bases numbered 4, after V lost 0 bases and J lost 4 bases. This CDR3 reads CSARDVRGGTGELFF. The DNA for the CDR3 is TGCAGTGCTAGAGACGTCCGGGGGGGCACCGGGGAGCTGTTTTTT.

The chain joins TRBV20-1 to TRBJ2-1, with TRBD1 as a possible D gene (5 bases). The CDR3 is 15 amino acids. Between the trimmed V and J ends, which lost 1 base and 5 bases, there was a span of 15 bases. Germline CDR1 and CDR2: DFQATT and SNEGSKA (reference sequence). This chain's CDR3 is CSARGGRGRDNEQFF. Written as DNA, the CDR3 is TGCAGTGCTAGAGGAGGAAGGGGAAGGGACAATGAGCAGTTCTTC.

The rearrangement links TRBV6-2 or TRBV6-3 to TRBJ2-1, with D uncertain. V was clipped by 8 bases and J by 0 bases, with 20 bases between them. Germline CDR1 reads MNHEY; CDR2 reads SVGEGT. There are 17 residues in the CDR3. The CDR3 bases are TGTGCCAGCCTCATAGGGCAGAAGGAGAACTCCTACAATGAGCAGTTCTTC. This codes for CASLIGQKENSYNEQFF.

This clonotype was counted only a few times. This rearrangement joins TRBV4-3 to TRBJ2-2, with a tentative D call TRBD1 (5 bases). Deletions cut 3 bases from V and 6 bases from J, with 11 bases between. This CDR3 is built from 14 residues. The germline gives CDR1 LGHNA, CDR2 YSLEER. Here the CDR3 DNA reads TGCGCCAGCAGCCAGCGCCAGGGCCCCGGGGAGCTGTTTTTT. This codes for CASSQRQGPGELFF.

The V and J genes are TRBV12-3 or TRBV12-4 and TRBJ2-1, with 9 bases fitting TRBD2. The CDR3 sequence is 15 residues long. The V segment lost 5 bases and the J segment 4 bases; nucleotides outside the gene matches: 6. Here the CDR3 reads CASSPSGGTYNEQFF. CDR3 in DNA: TGTGCCAGCAGTCCGAGCGGGGGGACTTACAATGAGCAGTTCTTC.

The CDR3 DNA is TGTGCCACCCGGCTGCAGTTAGCGGGGGCAAGTAGGAATGAGCAGTTCTTC. It is translated as CATRLQLAGASRNEQFF. The rearrangement links TRBV6-2 or TRBV6-3 to TRBJ2-1; 9 bases align to TRBD2. CDR1 is MNHEY, CDR2 SVGEGT, per germline. CDR3 length equals 17 residues. Germline trimming cut 10 bases from V and 7 bases from J; bases unmatched to any gene: 20.

This chain uses TRBV20-1 with TRBJ2-3; D is unclear. The CDR3 covers 14 residues. V gave up 5 bases and J gave up 1 base, with 13 bases separating them. Germline V gives CDR1 DFQATT, CDR2 SNEGSKA (reference sequence). DNA of the CDR3: TGCAGTGCTTCCCCGGGCCCGGGCACAGATACGCAGTATTTT. The encoded protein is CSASPGPGTDTQYF.

This clonotype was seen a few times. V usage is TRBV7-2 and J usage is TRBJ2-5; no definite D call. Germline V CDR1 and CDR2: SGHTA, FQGNSA. V was pared by 5 bases and J by 5 bases, with 12 bases between. The CDR3 spans 13 residues. The chain's CDR3 is CASSPMPQETQYF. In nucleotides, the CDR3 is TGTGCCAGCAGCCCCATGCCCCAGGAGACCCAGTACTTC.

The V and J genes are TRBV20-1 and TRBJ2-7, with TRBD2 matching over 10 bases. Germline-derived CDR1 and CDR2 are DFQATT and SNEGSKA (reference sequence). The V segment lost 0 bases and the J segment 3 bases; nucleotides outside the gene matches: 5. CDR3 length equals 15 residues. The CDR3 bases are TGCAGTGCTAGAGACCCTAGCGGGAGTCGCTACGAGCAGTACTTC. This gives the protein CSARDPSGSRYEQYF.

This clonotype was counted between two and nine times. J is TRBJ2-3 and V is TRBV29-1; no firm D call. The V and J ends lost 7 bases and 4 bases respectively, with 12 bases between them. The CDR3 totals 12 residues. The germline V gene encodes CDR1 SQVTM and CDR2 ANQGSEA. CDR3 nucleotide sequence: TGCAGCGCCTCTAGGTTCGCAGATACGCAGTATTTT. Its translation: CSASRFADTQYF.

The V gene is TRBV12-3 or TRBV12-4, the J gene TRBJ1-5, with a possible D match to TRBD1 (5 bases). CDR3 length equals 15 residues. Deletions cut 5 bases from V and 3 bases from J, with 14 bases between. The CDR3 loop is CASSALGQYNQPQHF. In DNA form, the CDR3 reads TGTGCCAGCAGTGCGCTTGGACAATACAATCAGCCCCAGCATTTT.